The source of this T cell receptor beta chain is a study of blood T cell repertoires in COVID-19. At the level of the study: T cells, B-cell-depleted T cells, or PBMCs supplied cDNA or gDNA.

Those enrolled, adults aged 18 to 89 years, came from roughly 22 US areas. Participants' reported clinical history set cohort assignment. Cohort 3 donors were reported recovered after two negative PCRs, clearance, or symptom resolution. Method: immunoSEQ multiplex PCR; TCRdb's copy keeps in-frame clones and lacks some. The repertoire holds around 470,000 clones, with roughly 87% as singletons. V shed 4 bases and J shed 5 bases, with 19 bases lying between them. The germline gives CDR1 MDHEN, CDR2 SYDVKM. The length of the CDR3 is 16 residues. Sequenced: PBMCs or T cells enriched from blood (not recorded which). The receptor's source is a man aged 18-30 years who had recovered from COVID-19. The chain carries TRBV28 and TRBJ2-3; D perhaps matches TRBD2 (6 bases). CDR3 sequence (DNA): TGTGCCAGCAGTTCCTCCGGGACTGAGGGATTAGATACGCAGTATTTT. Protein product: CASSSSGTEGLDTQYF.